Listed here are 30 T cell receptor beta chains from one sample, sequenced in a study of multiple sclerosis patients with progressive multifocal leukoencephalopathy. Noted time point: time of PML onset. Data came from immunoSEQ multiplex PCR; TCRdb stores just in-frame clones and leaves some out. The table lists under 35,000 clones, approximately 86% of them singletons. Sequences were derived from PBMCs, sampled from a patient treated with natalizumab. Every receptor here comes from a woman in her 40s with progressive multifocal leukoencephalopathy.

This clone was observed a single time. V gene TRBV18 combines with J gene TRBJ1-1; TRBD1 is a possible D gene (6 bases). The V gene lost 8 bases and the J gene lost 3 bases, with 16 bases spanning the gap. CDR3 length: 14 amino acids. Germline loops: CDR1 KGHSH, CDR2 LQKENI. This CDR3 reads CASQLQGGDTEAFF. DNA of the CDR3: TGTGCCAGCCAGCTACAGGGTGGGGACACTGAAGCTTTCTTT.

V gene TRBV7-9 combines with J gene TRBJ1-1, with TRBD1 identical over 7 bases. The V segment lost 7 bases and the J segment 4 bases; nucleotides outside the gene matches: 6. The germline V gene has CDR1 SEHNR and CDR2 FQNEAQ (reference sequence). This CDR3 has 13 amino acids. DNA for the CDR3: TGTGCCAGCACCCCGGGACAGATCACTGAAGCTTTCTTT. Its translation: CASTPGQITEAFF.

This chain connects TRBV4-2 to TRBJ2-7, with D perhaps assigned TRBD1 or TRBD2 (5 bases each). Germline V CDR1 and CDR2: LGHNA, YNFKEQ. V shed 0 bases and J shed 0 bases, with 12 bases lying between them. The CDR3 has 16 residues. CDR3 in DNA: TGTGCCAGCAGCCAAGAGGGGGTCAGGTTCTCCTACGAGCAGTACTTC. Protein: CASSQEGVRFSYEQYF.

The chain employs TRBV4-3 and TRBJ1-1; maybe TRBD1 (5 bases). CDR3 size: 13 residues. V was pared by 0 bases and J by 11 bases, with 13 bases between. Germline V gene data show CDR1 as LGHNA and CDR2 as YSLEER. In DNA, the CDR3 is TGCGCCAGCAGCCAAGAGAGGGGTTGGGGGGCTTTCTTT. The encoded protein is CASSQERGWGAFF.

The chain combines TRBV7-2 with TRBJ1-1; D is possibly TRBD1 (6 bases). Germline-derived CDR1 and CDR2 are SGHTA and FQGNSA. The CDR3 totals 14 residues. Trimming cost V 4 bases and J 0 bases, with 9 bases left between them. The DNA for the CDR3 is TGTGCCAGCAGCTCGGGACACATGAACACTGAAGCTTTCTTT. Translation: CASSSGHMNTEAFF.

The chain employs TRBV27 and TRBJ2-1; the D is unclear. CDR3 length: 19 amino acids. V lost 0 bases and J lost 0, with 18 bases in between. CDR1 and CDR2 (germline): MNHEY, SMNVEV (reference sequence). The CDR3 DNA sequence: TGTGCCAGCAGTTTATCGGCCCCCTTTGCCCCGAGCTCCTACAATGAGCAGTTCTTC. Translated: CASSLSAPFAPSSYNEQFF.

V usage is TRBV5-4 and J usage is TRBJ2-3; tentatively, D is TRBD1 (6 bases). The CDR3 sequence is 16 residues long. Germline V gene sequence: CDR1 SGHNT, CDR2 YYREEE (reference sequence). V lost 3 bases to trimming and J lost 0 bases, with 14 bases between them. CDR3 DNA sequence: TGTGCCAGCAGCTCCCTCGTGAGGGGGAGCACAGATACGCAGTATTTT. This sequence encodes CASSSLVRGSTDTQYF.

The rearrangement links TRBV10-1 to TRBJ2-7; D gene ambiguous. Between the trimmed V and J ends, which lost 3 bases and 3 bases, there was a span of 12 bases. This CDR3 comprises 14 residues. CDR1 WNHNN and CDR2 SYGVQD come from the germline V gene (reference sequence). The CDR3, as DNA: TGCGCCAGCAGTGAATTTGGCAGCTTCTACGAGCAGTACTTC. Protein sequence: CASSEFGSFYEQYF.

This rearrangement joins TRBV5-6 to TRBJ1-2; D might be TRBD1 (5 bases). This CDR3 contains 15 residues. With 0 bases removed from V and 2 bases from J, the gap between germline ends came to 11 bases. From germline, CDR1 is SGHDT and CDR2 YYEEEE. The CDR3, as DNA: TGTGCCAGCAGCTTGGAACCTACAGGAAACTATGGCTACACCTTC. Its protein is CASSLEPTGNYGYTF.

J is TRBJ1-3 and V is TRBV7-2; D remains unclear. Per the germline V gene, CDR1 is SGHTA and CDR2 is FQGNSA. The CDR3 has 16 amino acids. Between the trimmed V and J ends, which lost 0 bases and 0 bases, there was a span of 9 bases. CDR3 loop: CASSLARSISGNTIYF. The CDR3 DNA is TGTGCCAGCAGCTTAGCTCGGTCAATCTCTGGAAACACCATATATTTT.

The genes are TRBV27 and TRBJ2-3, with TRBD1 identical over 7 bases. The CDR3 spans 15 residues. Germline assignment: CDR1 MNHEY and CDR2 SMNVEV (reference sequence). V lost 6 bases, J lost 2 bases, and 8 bases stayed unmatched. CDR3 region: CASRTQGDLTDTQYF. The CDR3, as DNA: TGTGCCAGCAGGACGCAGGGGGACCTCACAGATACGCAGTATTTT.

The chain has TRBV6-6 and TRBJ2-7; D is possibly TRBD2 (6 bases). V lost 10 bases to trimming and J lost 2 bases, with 12 bases between them. The CDR3 consists of 12 residues. CDR1 and CDR2 (germline): MNHNY, SVGAGI (reference sequence). As DNA, the CDR3 is TGTGCCACCTTGGGGGGTGCCTACGAGCAGTACTTC. This codes for CATLGGAYEQYF.

This clone was recorded once. The CDR3: CSVESRGGSYEQYF. The CDR3, as DNA: TGCAGCGTTGAGTCCCGGGGCGGGTCCTACGAGCAGTACTTC. The chain combines TRBV29-1 with TRBJ2-7; D tentatively fits TRBD1 or TRBD2 (5 bases each). Germline V gene lookup returns CDR1 SQVTM and CDR2 ANQGSEA. The CDR3 totals 14 residues. The V end lost 3 bases, the J end lost 1 base, and 13 bases lay between the germline ends.

V and J are TRBV29-1 and TRBJ1-2; D uncertain. The CDR3 has 11 residues. V was trimmed by 5 bases and J by 8 bases, leaving 12 bases between them. CDR1 SQVTM and CDR2 ANQGSEA come from the germline V gene. The CDR3 loop reads CSVWSVKGYTF. CDR3 nucleotides: TGCAGCGTTTGGTCTGTTAAAGGCTACACCTTC.

The chain carries TRBV18 and TRBJ1-3; unclear D gene. The CDR3 runs 13 residues. Germline CDR1 and CDR2: KGHSH and LQKENI. Between the trimmed V and J ends, which lost 7 bases and 0 bases, there was a span of 7 bases. The CDR3 nucleotides are TGTGCCAGCTTAGAGAGCTCTGGAAACACCATATATTTT. Translated, it gives CASLESSGNTIYF.

The chain carries TRBV7-2 and TRBJ2-7, with D perhaps matching TRBD1 (5 bases). Trimming pared 1 base from V and 7 bases from J, leaving 14 bases between. The CDR3 is made up of 14 amino acids. Germline loops: CDR1 SGHTA, CDR2 FQGNSA. CDR3 coding DNA: TGTGCCAGCAGCTTAGGAGGACAATCAGGGGAGCAGTACTTC. This encodes CASSLGGQSGEQYF.

This rearrangement joins TRBV7-2 to TRBJ1-6, with D perhaps TRBD1 (5 bases). CDR3 length: 19 residues. V dropped 3 bases and J dropped 0 bases, with 18 bases sitting between them. Germline V gives CDR1 SGHTA, CDR2 FQGNSA. The DNA of the CDR3 is TGTGCCAGCAGCTTGAGGACAACAACACCTCGCTCCTATAATTCACCCCTCCACTTT. It is translated as CASSLRTTTPRSYNSPLHF.

The chain carries TRBV5-8 and TRBJ2-7, with TRBD1 matching over 10 bases. The CDR3 totals 19 residues. V shed 4 bases, J shed 0 bases, and the junction held 16 bases outside the gene matches. Germline lookup yields CDR1 SGHTS and CDR2 YDEGEE. The CDR3 DNA follows: TGTGCCAGCAGCCGACACTACGCGGGACAGGGGATTCCCTCCTACGAGCAGTACTTC. It translates to CASSRHYAGQGIPSYEQYF.

The chain combines TRBV11-3 with TRBJ2-1; 8 positions match TRBD2. This CDR3 has 17 residues. J was trimmed by 0 bases and V by 5 bases; bases with no gene match: 9. The germline CDR1 and CDR2 sequences are SGHNT and YENEEA. CDR3 sequence reads: CASSPGSGKSSYNEQFF. CDR3 DNA: TGTGCCAGCAGCCCCGGTAGCGGGAAGAGCTCCTACAATGAGCAGTTCTTC.

The V and J genes are TRBV7-2 and TRBJ1-4; D remains unclear. Germline CDR1 is SGHTA and CDR2 is FQGNSA. Trimming left V 0 bases short and J 8 bases short, with 7 bases between. The CDR3 extends over 13 amino acids. The CDR3 spells CASSLAITEKLFF. The DNA of the CDR3 is TGTGCCAGCAGCTTAGCTATTACCGAAAAACTGTTTTTT.

The sample holds one count of this clone. J is TRBJ2-1 and V is TRBV7-3; D is uncertain. This CDR3 comprises 15 residues. The V gene lost 0 bases and the J gene lost 5 bases, with 11 bases spanning the gap. Germline loops: CDR1 SGHTA, CDR2 FQGTGA. CDR3 region: CASSLTPGPHNEQFF. The CDR3 DNA reads as TGTGCCAGCAGCTTAACTCCAGGTCCACACAATGAGCAGTTCTTC.

The V call is TRBV19, the J call TRBJ1-5; the D gene is possibly TRBD1 (5 bases). Germline CDR1 LNHDA, CDR2 SQIVND (reference sequence). The CDR3 covers 16 residues. The germline V and J ends were trimmed by 4 bases and 9 bases, with 22 bases remaining between them. The CDR3 region is CASSSDMGLEIMPQHF. In nucleotides, the CDR3 is TGTGCCAGTAGTAGTGACATGGGGCTTGAGATCATGCCCCAGCATTTT.

The sample holds one count of this clone. The genes are TRBV7-2 and TRBJ2-3, with TRBD2 matching 9 bases. The germline CDR1 and CDR2 sequences are SGHTA and FQGNSA. V gave up 4 bases and J gave up 8 bases; unmatched junction bases: 1. This CDR3 spans 12 amino acids. This chain's CDR3 is CASSSRGGTQYF. The CDR3 DNA follows: TGTGCCAGCAGCTCGCGGGGGGGTACGCAGTATTTT.

The genes are TRBV7-2 and TRBJ1-3; TRBD1 agrees at 11 bases. Germline CDR1 SGHTA, CDR2 FQGNSA. Trimming took 1 base from V and 4 from J; bases not matched to a gene: 3. The CDR3 extends over 16 amino acids. The CDR3 DNA is TGTGCCAGCAGCTTAGTAGGACAGGGGGCCGGAAACACCATATATTTT. Amino acid sequence: CASSLVGQGAGNTIYF.

J is TRBJ1-1 and V is TRBV2, with D uncertain. Germline V lookup: CDR1 SNHLY, CDR2 FYNNEI. V was cut by 6 bases and J by 5 bases, with 13 bases left in between. This CDR3 comprises 13 residues. In DNA form, the CDR3 reads TGTGCCAGCAGCCCCGTTACAGAGACTGAAGCTTTCTTT. Its translation: CASSPVTETEAFF. Supplemented by reference TRBV2 and TRBJ1-1, the full variable domain reads EPEVTQTPSHQVTQMGQEVILRCVPISNHLYFYWYRQILGQKVEFLVSFYNNEISEKSEIFDDQFSVERPDGSNFTLKIRSTKLEDSAMYFCASSPVTETEAFFGQGTRLTVV.

In DNA, the CDR3 is TGTGCCAGCATTGGGAGGCGCTACGAGCAGTACTTC. Translated: CASIGRRYEQYF. The chain links TRBV27 to TRBJ2-7; D possibly corresponds to TRBD2 (6 bases). Germline V gene lookup returns CDR1 MNHEY and CDR2 SMNVEV (reference sequence). The CDR3 has 12 amino acids. V lost 7 bases, J lost 3 bases, and 10 bases lay in between.

V usage is TRBV11-2 and J usage is TRBJ2-3; D call uncertain. CDR1 and CDR2 (germline): SGHAT, FQNNGV. The CDR3 has 11 residues. V lost 2 bases to trimming and J lost 4 bases, with 1 base between them. The CDR3 coding sequence is TGTGCCAGCAGCTTACCAGATACGCAGTATTTT. It codes for CASSLPDTQYF.

This clone was seen a single time. The gene calls are TRBV28 and TRBJ2-3; no firm D call. Germline-derived CDR1 and CDR2 are MDHEN and SYDVKM. Trimming pared 5 bases from V and 0 bases from J, leaving 9 bases between. There are 14 residues in the CDR3. This CDR3 reads CASSNPPSTDTQYF. CDR3 nucleotides: TGTGCCAGCAGTAATCCCCCTAGCACAGATACGCAGTATTTT.

The chain uses TRBV19 and TRBJ2-1, with a weak D call TRBD2 (6 bases). The CDR3 length is 16 residues. V shed 9 bases and J shed 1 base, with 19 bases lying between them. Germline V gives CDR1 LNHDA, CDR2 SQIVND (reference sequence). The CDR3 protein is CASSRLAGLSYNEQFF. The CDR3 nucleotides are TGTGCCAGCTCACGCTTGGCGGGGTTATCCTACAATGAGCAGTTCTTC.

This chain links TRBV6-6 with TRBJ2-7; perhaps TRBD1 as D (5 bases). V was cut by 7 bases and J by 0 bases, with 10 bases left in between. Germline values: CDR1 MNHNY, CDR2 SVGAGI (reference sequence). This CDR3 is 13 amino acids long. CDR3 sequence: CASTQGISYEQYF. In nucleotides, the CDR3 is TGTGCCAGCACCCAGGGCATCTCCTACGAGCAGTACTTC.